This is a list of T cell receptor beta chains from one sample in a study of blood T cell repertoires in COVID-19. Clones were read by immunoSEQ multiplex PCR, and TCRdb kept only the in-frame ones, dropping some. The sample includes some 290,000 clones, around 90% of them seen just once. Sequencing input: peripheral blood. The origin of the receptors is a woman between 50 and 59 years old who had recovered from COVID-19. Each CDR3 is given with its conserved first and last residue. A D gene is named only where the DNA matches it firmly. Clone size is stated in some rows and not others, as once, few, many or a class when expanded.

d_call	v_call	j_call	clone_size	cdr3_nt	cdr3_aa
TRBD1	TRBV7-9	TRBJ2-7	.	TGTGCCAGCAGCTTACAGGGGGACGAGCAGTACTTC	CASSLQGDEQYF
.	TRBV9	TRBJ2-5	.	TGTGCCAGCAGCGTAGGGCTAGATGGTGAGACCCAGTACTTC	CASSVGLDGETQYF
TRBD1	TRBV7-9	TRBJ1-1	.	TGTGCCAGCAGCTCCCGGGACAGACTGATTGAAGCTTTCTTT	CASSSRDRLIEAFF
TRBD1	TRBV19	TRBJ1-3	.	TGTGCCACCCGGACAGGGGTCCTTACTCACTCTGGAAACACCATATATTTT	CATRTGVLTHSGNTIYF
.	TRBV30	TRBJ2-5	.	TGTGCCTGGGGGATACTAGAGACCCAGTACTTC	CAWGILETQYF
TRBD2	TRBV5-6	TRBJ2-3	.	TGTGCCAGCAGCCTAGCGGGAGGGACCACAGATACGCAGTATTTT	CASSLAGGTTDTQYF
.	TRBV7-9	TRBJ1-6	.	TGTGCCAGCAGCTTAGCCGGGAATTCACCCCTCCACTTT	CASSLAGNSPLHF
.	TRBV9	TRBJ1-2	.	TGTGCCAGCAGTGCAGAAAATAACTATGGCTACACCTTC	CASSAENNYGYTF
.	TRBV19	TRBJ2-7	.	TGTGCCAGTACCATAAGTCCAGGGTCGATCTACGAGCAGTACTTC	CASTISPGSIYEQYF
.	TRBV18	TRBJ1-1	.	TGTGCCAGCTCACAGTCCCCGGGGTTTGGCACTGAAGCTTTCTTT	CASSQSPGFGTEAFF
TRBD1	TRBV6-2/TRBV6-3	TRBJ1-4	.	TGTGCCAGCAGTTACTGGGGACAGATGGCAACTAATGAAAAACTGTTTTTT	CASSYWGQMATNEKLFF
TRBD1	TRBV9	TRBJ1-2	few	TGTGCCAGCAGCGGATGGACAGGGAATATTGGCTACACCTTC	CASSGWTGNIGYTF
.	TRBV4-2	TRBJ2-2	.	TGTGCCAGCAGCCAAGATTACAGAACGAACACCGGGGAGCTGTTTTTT	CASSQDYRTNTGELFF
.	TRBV5-1	TRBJ2-7	.	TGCGCCAGCAGCTTGGCCGGGACACCGCCTTACGAGCAGTACTTC	CASSLAGTPPYEQYF
TRBD1	TRBV7-3	TRBJ1-2	once	TGTGCCAGCAGCTTAACGCAGGGGGTAGGCTACACCTTC	CASSLTQGVGYTF
.	TRBV7-2	TRBJ1-3	once	TGTGCCAGCAGCTTAGGCGAGACACCTGGAAACACCATATATTTT	CASSLGETPGNTIYF
.	TRBV5-1	TRBJ2-1	.	TGCGCCAGCAGCTCCTCCCTCGGGGGAGCGGAAATAGATGAGCAGTTCTTC	CASSSSLGGAEIDEQFF
.	TRBV5-1	TRBJ1-1	once	TGCGCCAGCTCGCGTGCCGGGGGCACTGAAGCTTTCTTT	CASSRAGGTEAFF
.	TRBV7-9	TRBJ1-5	.	TGTGCCAGCAGCCCTAGTCATCAGCCCCAGCATTTT	CASSPSHQPQHF
TRBD1	TRBV9	TRBJ2-1	.	TGTGCCAGCAGCGCCCCCCGGACAGGGTACAATGAGCAGTTCTTC	CASSAPRTGYNEQFF
.	TRBV20-1	TRBJ2-7	few	TGCAGTGCTAGTGCGTTGCGGGAGCAGTACTTC	CSASALREQYF